A single sample is the source of the 12 T cell receptor beta chains below, sequenced in a study of blood T cell repertoires in COVID-19. Data came from immunoSEQ multiplex PCR; TCRdb stores just in-frame clones and leaves some out. The repertoire has about 88,000 clones, about nine tenths of them found once; the top ten carry around 16%. The sample comprised peripheral blood. The receptors come from a male donor with acute or convalescent COVID-19.

The chain employs TRBV5-1 and TRBJ2-7, with no clear D. Germline-derived CDR1 and CDR2 are SGHRS and YFSETQ. V gave up 0 bases and J gave up 7 bases, with 11 bases separating them. The CDR3 is 13 amino acids. The CDR3 nucleotides read TGCGCCAGCAGCTTGGCCGGAGCTGTAGAGCAGTACTTC. It yields the protein CASSLAGAVEQYF.

The chain is built from TRBV19 and TRBJ2-2, with 7 bases that match TRBD2. CDR3 length: 14 amino acids. Germline CDR1 reads LNHDA; CDR2 reads SQIVND (reference sequence). V gave up 6 bases and J gave up 3 bases; unmatched junction bases: 4. The CDR3 reads CASRSAGDTGELFF. DNA for the CDR3: TGTGCCAGTAGGTCGGCGGGGGACACCGGGGAGCTGTTTTTT.

The V and J genes are TRBV3-1 (or the pseudogene TRBV3-2) and TRBJ1-3; tentatively, D is TRBD1 (6 bases). This CDR3 region has 16 residues. Deletions cut 0 bases from V and 1 base from J, with 10 bases between. Germline loops: CDR1 LGHDT, CDR2 YNNKEL (reference sequence). DNA for the CDR3: TGTGCCAGCAGCCAAGATTTGGGGGCATCTGGAAACACCATATATTTT. It yields the protein CASSQDLGASGNTIYF.

This sequence joins TRBV4-2 and TRBJ2-3, with D possibly TRBD2 on 6 matching bases. Trimming left V 2 bases short and J 2 bases short, with 11 bases between. The CDR3 length is 15 residues. Germline assignment: CDR1 LGHNA and CDR2 YNFKEQ. Here the CDR3 reads CASSQTSTATDTQYF. The CDR3 DNA reads as TGTGCCAGCAGCCAAACTAGCACGGCCACAGATACGCAGTATTTT.

The rearrangement uses TRBV27 and TRBJ1-6; D is possibly TRBD1 (5 bases). Deletions cut 3 bases from V and 5 bases from J, with 11 bases between. CDR1 and CDR2 (germline): MNHEY, SMNVEV (reference sequence). The CDR3 is 15 amino acids. The CDR3 nucleotides are TGTGCCAGCAGTTTCTCCAGGGTAAATAATTCACCCCTCCACTTT. Its protein product is CASSFSRVNNSPLHF.

The chain couples TRBV24-1 to TRBJ2-3, with 9 bases matching TRBD1. Germline CDR1 reads KGHDR; CDR2 reads SFDVKD. The V segment lost 4 bases and the J segment 11 bases; nucleotides outside the gene matches: 18. This CDR3 is 17 amino acids long. The CDR3 DNA is TGTGCCACCAGTGACCGGGGGGACAGGGCAGGGGGAGTCAAGCAGTATTTT. As protein: CATSDRGDRAGGVKQYF.

The rearrangement joins TRBV6-6 to TRBJ1-4, with D unclear. This CDR3 contains 16 residues. Germline V gives CDR1 MNHNY, CDR2 SVGAGI (reference sequence). Trimming cost V 6 bases and J 0 bases, with 14 bases left between them. Here the CDR3 DNA reads TGTGCCAGCAGCCCCCGTGTTTTTCCAACTAATGAAAAACTGTTTTTT. Translated: CASSPRVFPTNEKLFF.

The genes are TRBV3-1 (or the pseudogene TRBV3-2) and TRBJ1-1; no reliable D call. The CDR3 is 14 amino acids. The V and J ends lost 0 bases and 6 bases respectively, with 11 bases between them. CDR1 is LGHDT and CDR2 is YNNKEL in the germline V gene (reference sequence). CDR3 bases: TGTGCCAGCAGCCAAGATCCCGGTGCGTCTGAAGCTTTCTTT. Its protein is CASSQDPGASEAFF.

The chain employs TRBV2 and TRBJ1-1, with D tentatively TRBD1 (6 bases). CDR3 size: 15 residues. From germline, CDR1 is SNHLY and CDR2 FYNNEI. The V end lost 4 bases, the J end lost 4 bases, and 16 bases lay between the germline ends. The CDR3: CASSAIEGGSTEAFF. The DNA of the CDR3 is TGTGCCAGCAGTGCGATTGAGGGGGGGAGCACTGAAGCTTTCTTT.

CDR3 DNA: TGTGCCAGCACCCCGGGACAGATGAATTCACCCCTCCACTTT. Protein product: CASTPGQMNSPLHF. V usage is TRBV6-5 and J usage is TRBJ1-6; 7 bases match TRBD1. J was trimmed by 7 bases and V by 7 bases; bases with no gene match: 7. This CDR3 region has 14 residues. Germline CDR1 MNHEY, CDR2 SVGAGI.

V usage is TRBV6-1 and J usage is TRBJ2-1, with TRBD2 matching over 8 bases. Looked up from germline, CDR1 is MNHNS and CDR2 is SASEGT. CDR3 size: 15 residues. The V segment lost 3 bases and the J segment 3 bases; nucleotides outside the gene matches: 4. CDR3 sequence reads: CASSERGDYYNEQFF. CDR3 DNA: TGTGCCAGCAGTGAGCGGGGGGACTACTACAATGAGCAGTTCTTC.

This chain's CDR3 is CASSPLRQYSTDTQYF. DNA of the CDR3: TGTGCCAGCAGTCCGCTACGACAGTATAGCACAGATACGCAGTATTTT. The chain has TRBV6-4 and TRBJ2-3; D may be TRBD1 (5 bases). This CDR3 spans 16 amino acids. The V end was cut by 5 bases, the J end by 0 bases, with 15 bases between. Germline assignment: CDR1 MRHNA and CDR2 SNTAGT.